The next 3 T cell receptor beta chains were all read from a single sample in a study of T cell responses to AZD1222 COVID-19 vaccine. The assay was immunoSEQ multiplex PCR, and TCRdb's table has in-frame clones only and misses some. The sample includes around 120,000 clones, about 85% of them seen just once. The sample was peripheral blood, taken on day 0 of AZD1222 vaccination. The receptors stem from an adult in good health.

The rearrangement joins TRBV2 to TRBJ1-2; D perhaps matches TRBD1 (5 bases). The CDR3 contains 15 residues. V lost 6 bases to trimming and J lost 4 bases, with 18 bases between them. Germline CDR1 is SNHLY and CDR2 is FYNNEI. The CDR3 loop reads CASSPGHGEAYGYTF. DNA for the CDR3: TGTGCCAGCAGCCCTGGACACGGAGAGGCCTATGGCTACACCTTC.

The V and J genes are TRBV24-1 and TRBJ2-3; D not certain. Germline V gives CDR1 KGHDR, CDR2 SFDVKD. V was pared by 2 bases and J by 1 base, with 9 bases between. CDR3 length: 15 residues. The DNA for the CDR3 is TGTGCCACCAGTGATTCGAGGCGTGGCACAGATACGCAGTATTTT. It specifies CATSDSRRGTDTQYF.

This clone was seen only once. The V call is TRBV7-6, the J call TRBJ2-7; perhaps TRBD2 as D (6 bases). Trimming removed 0 bases at V and 4 bases at J, with 13 bases between. The CDR3 is made up of 15 amino acids. Germline V gives CDR1 SGHVS, CDR2 FNYEAQ. The CDR3 here is CASSLATGTVYEQYF. DNA of the CDR3: TGTGCCAGCAGCTTAGCAACTGGGACTGTTTACGAGCAGTACTTC.